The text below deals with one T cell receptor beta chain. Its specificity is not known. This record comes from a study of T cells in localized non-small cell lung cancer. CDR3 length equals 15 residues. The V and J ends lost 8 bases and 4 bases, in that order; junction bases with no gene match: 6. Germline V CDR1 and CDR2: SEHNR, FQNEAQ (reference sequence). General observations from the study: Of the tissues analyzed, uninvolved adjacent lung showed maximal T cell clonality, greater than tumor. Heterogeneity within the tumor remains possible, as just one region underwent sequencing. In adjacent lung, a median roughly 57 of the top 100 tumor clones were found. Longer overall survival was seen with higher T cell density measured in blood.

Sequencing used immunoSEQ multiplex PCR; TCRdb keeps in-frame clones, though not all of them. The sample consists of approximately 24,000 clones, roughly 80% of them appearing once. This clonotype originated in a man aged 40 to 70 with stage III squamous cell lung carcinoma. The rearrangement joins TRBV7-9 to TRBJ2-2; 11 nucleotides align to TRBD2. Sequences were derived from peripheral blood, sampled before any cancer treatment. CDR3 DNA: TGTGCCAGCCTTTCTAGCGGGGGGATCACCGGGGAGCTGTTTTTT. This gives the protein CASLSSGGITGELFF.